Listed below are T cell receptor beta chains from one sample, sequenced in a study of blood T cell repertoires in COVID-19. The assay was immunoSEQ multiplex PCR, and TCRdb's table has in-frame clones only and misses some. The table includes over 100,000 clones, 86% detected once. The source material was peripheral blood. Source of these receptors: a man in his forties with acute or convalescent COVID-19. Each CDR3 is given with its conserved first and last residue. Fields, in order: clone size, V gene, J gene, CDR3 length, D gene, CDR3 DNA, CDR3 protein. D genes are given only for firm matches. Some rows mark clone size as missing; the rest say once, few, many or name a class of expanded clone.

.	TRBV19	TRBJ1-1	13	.	TGTGCCAGTAGAGCAGACAGGACCTCTGAAGCTTTCTTT	CASRADRTSEAFF
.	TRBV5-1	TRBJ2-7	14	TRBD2	TGCGCCAGCAGCGTCCTAGCGGGGGCCCTCGAGCAGTACTTC	CASSVLAGALEQYF
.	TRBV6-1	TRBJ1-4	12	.	TGTGCCAGCAGTGGGCCGGGTGAAAAACTGTTTTTT	CASSGPGEKLFF
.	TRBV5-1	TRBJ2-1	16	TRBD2	TGCGCCAGCAGCTTGGTGACTAGCGGGAGGGCCGAAGAGCAGTTCTTC	CASSLVTSGRAEEQFF
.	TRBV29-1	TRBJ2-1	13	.	TGCAGCGTTGACACAGCCTGGGGCGATGAGCAGTTCTTC	CSVDTAWGDEQFF
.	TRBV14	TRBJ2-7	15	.	TGTGCCAGCAGCCAAGATCTCAGGGGATCCTACGAGCAGTACTTC	CASSQDLRGSYEQYF
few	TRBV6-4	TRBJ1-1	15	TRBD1	TGTGCCAGCAGTGACGGCAGGGGGTGGAACACTGAAGCTTTCTTT	CASSDGRGWNTEAFF
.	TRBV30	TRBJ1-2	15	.	TGTGCCTGGAGTGTTTGGAGGGTGGTTGACTATGGCTACACCTTC	CAWSVWRVVDYGYTF
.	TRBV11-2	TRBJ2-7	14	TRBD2	TGTGCCAGCAGCTTAGGTCTAGCGGGGGTCGAGCAGTACTTC	CASSLGLAGVEQYF
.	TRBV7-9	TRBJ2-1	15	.	TGTGCCAGCAGCTTAGCGGGAGATTCCTACAATGAGCAGTTCTTC	CASSLAGDSYNEQFF
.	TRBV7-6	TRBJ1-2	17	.	TGTGCCAGCAGCTTTAGTAGTGGGAGAGGTCCGGGGTATGGCTACACCTTC	CASSFSSGRGPGYGYTF
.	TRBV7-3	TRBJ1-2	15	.	TGTGCCAGCAGCCCAGACCAGGGTATCGGCTATGGCTACACCTTC	CASSPDQGIGYGYTF
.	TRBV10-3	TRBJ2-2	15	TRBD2	TGTGCCATCAGGGTTAGCGGGAGGTCCACCGGGGAGCTGTTTTTT	CAIRVSGRSTGELFF
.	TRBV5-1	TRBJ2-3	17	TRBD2	TGCGCCAGCAGCTTAGGGACTAGCAGGACTAGCACAGATACGCAGTATTTT	CASSLGTSRTSTDTQYF
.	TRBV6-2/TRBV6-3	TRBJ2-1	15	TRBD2	TGTGCCAGCAGTTCAAGCGGGGGGGCCGACGGTGAGCAGTTCTTC	CASSSSGGADGEQFF
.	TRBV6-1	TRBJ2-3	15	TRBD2	TGTGCCAGCAGTGATCGGGGGGGGAACGCAGATACGCAGTATTTT	CASSDRGGNADTQYF
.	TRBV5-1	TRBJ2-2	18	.	TGCGCCAGCAGGAAGCGTACGATGGGCGGACTGAACACCGGGGAGCTGTTTTTT	CASRKRTMGGLNTGELFF
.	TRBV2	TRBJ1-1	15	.	TGTGCCAGCAGTGTGGGTCAGATAGGGGGCACTGAAGCTTTCTTT	CASSVGQIGGTEAFF
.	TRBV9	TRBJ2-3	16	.	TGTGCCAGCAGCGTGGGCAGGGTGTCTAGCACAGATACGCAGTATTTT	CASSVGRVSSTDTQYF
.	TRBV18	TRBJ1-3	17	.	TGTGCCAGCTCAATTACCGGGACACAAAGCTCTGGAAACACCATATATTTT	CASSITGTQSSGNTIYF
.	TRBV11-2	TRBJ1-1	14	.	TGTGCCAGCAGCTTAGAGCAGGGATGGTCTGAAGCTTTCTTT	CASSLEQGWSEAFF
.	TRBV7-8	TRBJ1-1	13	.	TGTGCCAGCAGCTTAGCGCACGGGGCTGAAGCTTTCTTT	CASSLAHGAEAFF
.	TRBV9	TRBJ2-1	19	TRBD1	TGTGCCAGCAGCGCACACGAGCCCTCCTACAGGGGTCTTGGGAATGAGCAGTTCTTC	CASSAHEPSYRGLGNEQFF
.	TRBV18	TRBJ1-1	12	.	TGTGCCAGCTCACAGGGGAGGACTGAAGCTTTCTTT	CASSQGRTEAFF
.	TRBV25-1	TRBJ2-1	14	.	TGTGCCAGCAGGGCGGGGTACGTCTACAATGAGCAGTTCTTC	CASRAGYVYNEQFF
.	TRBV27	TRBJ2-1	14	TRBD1	TGTGCCAGCGGACCGGGACAGCAGCACAATGAGCAGTTCTTC	CASGPGQQHNEQFF
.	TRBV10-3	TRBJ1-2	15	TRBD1	TGTGCCATCAGTCAAACGGACAGGACTAACTATGGCTACACCTTC	CAISQTDRTNYGYTF
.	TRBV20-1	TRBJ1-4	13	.	TGCAGTGCTAGTTCAGCAACTAATGAAAAACTGTTTTTT	CSASSATNEKLFF
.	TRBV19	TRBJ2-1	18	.	TGTGCCAGTAGTACAACCGGCGGGGCGGGTCGCACCCCTAATGAGCAGTTCTTC	CASSTTGGAGRTPNEQFF
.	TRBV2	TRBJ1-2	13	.	TGTGCCAGCAGTGACAGGGAATGGGGTGGCTACACCTTC	CASSDREWGGYTF
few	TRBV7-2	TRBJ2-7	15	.	TGTGCCAGCAGCTTAGGACAGGTAGCTGGCTACGAGCAGTACTTC	CASSLGQVAGYEQYF
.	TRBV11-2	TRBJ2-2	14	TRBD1	TGTGCCAGCAGCCCCGACAGGGCTCCCGGGGAGCTGTTTTTT	CASSPDRAPGELFF
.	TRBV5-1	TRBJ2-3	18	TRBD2	TGCGCCAGCAGCTTTGGGTTCGCGGGAGGCCCTACCACAGATACGCAGTATTTT	CASSFGFAGGPTTDTQYF
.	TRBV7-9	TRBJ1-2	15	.	TGTGCCAGCAGCTTGGACGGAACTTTAGGGGATGGCTACACCTTC	CASSLDGTLGDGYTF
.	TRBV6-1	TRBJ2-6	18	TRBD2	TGTGCCAGCAGTGAAGGAGCGGGAGGATATACTGGGGCCAACGTCCTGACTTTC	CASSEGAGGYTGANVLTF